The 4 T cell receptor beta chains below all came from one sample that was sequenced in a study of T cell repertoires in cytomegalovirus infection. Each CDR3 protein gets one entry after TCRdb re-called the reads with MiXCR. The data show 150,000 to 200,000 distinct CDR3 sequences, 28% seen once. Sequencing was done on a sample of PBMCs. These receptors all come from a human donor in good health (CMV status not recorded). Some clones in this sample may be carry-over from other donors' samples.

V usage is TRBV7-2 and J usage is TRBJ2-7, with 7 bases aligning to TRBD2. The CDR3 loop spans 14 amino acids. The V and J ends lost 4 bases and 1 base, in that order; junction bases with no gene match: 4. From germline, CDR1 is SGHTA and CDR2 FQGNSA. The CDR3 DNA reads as TGTGCCAGCAGCTGGGGGGGGATGTCCTACGAGCAGTACTTC. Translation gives CASSWGGMSYEQYF.

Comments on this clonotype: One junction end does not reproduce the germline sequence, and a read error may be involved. For the CDR3, the DNA is TGTGCCGGCAGAACGGACAGGGCGTCGTATGGCTACACCTTC. Protein: CAGRTDRASYGYTF. The rearrangement links TRBV7-2 to TRBJ1-2; 8 positions match TRBD1. This CDR3 spans 14 amino acids. Germline values: CDR1 SGHTA, CDR2 FQGNSA.

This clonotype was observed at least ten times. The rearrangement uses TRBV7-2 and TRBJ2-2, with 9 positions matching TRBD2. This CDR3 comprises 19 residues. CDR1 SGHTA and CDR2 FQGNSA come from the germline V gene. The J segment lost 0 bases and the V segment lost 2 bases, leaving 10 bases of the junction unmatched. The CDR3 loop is CASSLSFSGGVTNTGELFF. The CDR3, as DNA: TGTGCCAGCAGCTTATCCTTTAGCGGGGGAGTTACGAACACCGGGGAGCTGTTTTTT. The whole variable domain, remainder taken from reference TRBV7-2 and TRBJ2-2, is GAGVSQSPSNKVTEKGKDVELRCDPISGHTALYWYRQSLGQGLEFLIYFQGNSAPDKSGLPSDRFSAERTGGSVSTLTIQRTQQEDSAVYLCASSLSFSGGVTNTGELFFGEGSRLTVL.

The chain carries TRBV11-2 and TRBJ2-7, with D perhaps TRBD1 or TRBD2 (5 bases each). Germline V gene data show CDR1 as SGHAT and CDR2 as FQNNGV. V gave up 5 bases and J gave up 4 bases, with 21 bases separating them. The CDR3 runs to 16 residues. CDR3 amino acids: CASSPYPRDGSYEQYF. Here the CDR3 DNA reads TGTGCCAGCAGCCCCTACCCCCGGGACGGGTCGTACGAGCAGTACTTC.